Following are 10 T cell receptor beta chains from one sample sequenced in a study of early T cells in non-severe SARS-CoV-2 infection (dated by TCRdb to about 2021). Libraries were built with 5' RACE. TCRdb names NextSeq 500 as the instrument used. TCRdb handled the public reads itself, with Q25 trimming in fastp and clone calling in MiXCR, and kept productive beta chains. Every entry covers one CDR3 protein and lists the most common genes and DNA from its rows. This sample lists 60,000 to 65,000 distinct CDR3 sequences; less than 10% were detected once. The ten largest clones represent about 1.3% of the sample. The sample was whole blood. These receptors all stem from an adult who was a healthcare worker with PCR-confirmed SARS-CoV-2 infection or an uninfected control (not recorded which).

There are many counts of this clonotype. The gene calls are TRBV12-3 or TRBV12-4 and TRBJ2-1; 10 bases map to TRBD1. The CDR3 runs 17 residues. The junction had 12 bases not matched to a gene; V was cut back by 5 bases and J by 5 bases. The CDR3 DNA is TGTGCCAGCAGTAAGGGACAGGGGCCCCCGGGTGACAATGAGCAGTTCTTC. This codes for CASSKGQGPPGDNEQFF.

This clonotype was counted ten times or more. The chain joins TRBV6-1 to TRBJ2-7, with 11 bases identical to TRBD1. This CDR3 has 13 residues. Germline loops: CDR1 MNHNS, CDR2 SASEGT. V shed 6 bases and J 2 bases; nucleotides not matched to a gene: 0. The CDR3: CASRGQGAYEQYV. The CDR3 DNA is TGTGCCAGCAGGGGACAGGGGGCCTACGAGCAGTACGTC.

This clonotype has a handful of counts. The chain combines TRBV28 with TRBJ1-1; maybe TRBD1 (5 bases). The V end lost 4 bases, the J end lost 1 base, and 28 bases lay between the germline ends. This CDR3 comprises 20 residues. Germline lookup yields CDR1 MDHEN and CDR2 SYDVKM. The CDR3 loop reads CASSSYTRAVPGAANTEAFF. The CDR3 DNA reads TGTGCCAGCAGTTCATACACCAGGGCCGTCCCCGGAGCGGCGAACACTGAAGCTTTCTTT.

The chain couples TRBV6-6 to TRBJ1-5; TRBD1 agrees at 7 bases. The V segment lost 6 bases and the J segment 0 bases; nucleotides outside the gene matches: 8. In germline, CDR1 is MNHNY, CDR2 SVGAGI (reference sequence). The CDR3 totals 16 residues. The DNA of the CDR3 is TGTGCCAGCAGCACGGACAGGTTGAATAGCAATCAGCCCCAGCATTTT. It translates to CASSTDRLNSNQPQHF.

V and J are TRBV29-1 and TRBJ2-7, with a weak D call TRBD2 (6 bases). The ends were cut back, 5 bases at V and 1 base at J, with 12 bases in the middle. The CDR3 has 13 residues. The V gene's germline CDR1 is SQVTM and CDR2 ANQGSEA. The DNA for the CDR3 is TGCAGCGTTACAACGGGGGTGTCCTACGAGCAGTACGTC. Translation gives CSVTTGVSYEQYV.

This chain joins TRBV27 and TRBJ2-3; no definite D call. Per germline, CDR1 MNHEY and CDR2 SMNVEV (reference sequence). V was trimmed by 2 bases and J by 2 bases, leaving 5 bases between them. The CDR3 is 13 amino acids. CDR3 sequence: CASSLIATDTQYF. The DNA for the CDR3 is TGTGCCAGCAGTTTAATAGCCACAGATACGCAGTATTTT.

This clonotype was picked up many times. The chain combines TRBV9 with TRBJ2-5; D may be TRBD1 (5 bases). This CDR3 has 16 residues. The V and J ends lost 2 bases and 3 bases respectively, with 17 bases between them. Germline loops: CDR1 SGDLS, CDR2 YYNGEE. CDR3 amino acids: CASSVDSQMSEETQYF. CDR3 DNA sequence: TGTGCCAGCAGCGTCGACAGCCAGATGTCAGAAGAGACCCAGTACTTC.

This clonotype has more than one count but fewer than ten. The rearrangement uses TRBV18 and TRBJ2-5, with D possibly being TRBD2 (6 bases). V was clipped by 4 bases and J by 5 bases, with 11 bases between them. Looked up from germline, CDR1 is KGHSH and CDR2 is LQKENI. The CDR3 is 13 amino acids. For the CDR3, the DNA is TGTGCCAGCTCACTGGGAGGTCGGGAGACCCAGTACTTC. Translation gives CASSLGGRETQYF. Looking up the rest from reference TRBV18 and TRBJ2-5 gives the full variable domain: NAGVMQNPRHLVRRRGQEARLRCSPMKGHSHVYWYRQLPEEGLKFMVYLQKENIIDESGMPKERFSAEFPKEGPSILRIQQVVRGDSAAYFCASSLGGRETQYFGPGTRLLVL.

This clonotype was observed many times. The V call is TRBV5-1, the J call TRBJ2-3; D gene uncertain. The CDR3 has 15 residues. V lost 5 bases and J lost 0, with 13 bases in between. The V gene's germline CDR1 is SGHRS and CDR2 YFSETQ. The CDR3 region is CASRLLESSTDTQYF. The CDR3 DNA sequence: TGCGCCAGCAGGCTTCTTGAGTCCAGCACAGATACGCAGTATTTT.

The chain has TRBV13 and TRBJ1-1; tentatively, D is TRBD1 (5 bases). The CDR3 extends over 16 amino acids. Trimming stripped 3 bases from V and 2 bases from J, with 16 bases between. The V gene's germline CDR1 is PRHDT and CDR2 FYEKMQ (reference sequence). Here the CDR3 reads CASSFVRGVLNTEAFF. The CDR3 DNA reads TGTGCCAGCAGCTTCGTCCGAGGGGTGCTCAACACTGAAGCTTTCTTT.